Listed below are T cell receptor beta chains from one sample, sequenced in a study of T-cell reconstitution after alpha-beta-depleted transplantation in children. In TCRdb, the PCR reads were re-called with MiXCR into one record per CDR3 protein. There are a few hundred thousand distinct CDR3 sequences in the sample; 9.9% occur only once, and 9.5% to 13% lies in the top ten. The sample here was PBMCs from the stem cell graft donor, taken from the stem cell graft. The receptors derive from a human donor who donated a stem cell graft to a child with SCID. Each CDR3 is given with its conserved first and last residue. D genes are given only for firm matches. Some rows mark clone size as missing; the rest say once, few, many or name a class of expanded clone.

v_call	d_call	j_call	clone_size	cdr3_aa	cdr3_nt
TRBV6-1	.	TRBJ2-7	many	CASVTARGFSYEQYF	TGTGCCAGCGTAACGGCCAGGGGCTTCTCCTACGAGCAGTACTTC
TRBV18	.	TRBJ1-1	.	CASSPAAANEAFF	TGTGCCAGCTCACCCGCGGCAGCCAATGAAGCTTTCTTT
TRBV10-3	.	TRBJ2-1	few	CAISDYRDDNEQFF	TGTGCCATCAGTGACTACAGGGATGACAATGAGCAGTTCTTC
TRBV14	.	TRBJ2-2	many	CASSQEIGFLNTGELFF	TGTGCCAGCAGCCAAGAAATCGGTTTCTTGAACACCGGGGAGCTGTTTTTT
TRBV19	.	TRBJ1-2	.	CATTSLYGYTF	TGTGCCACGACCAGTTTATATGGCTACACCTTC
TRBV7-3	.	TRBJ2-1	many	CASSNIHTGSNEQFF	TGTGCCAGCAGCAATATTCACACAGGGTCCAATGAGCAGTTCTTC
TRBV4-1	.	TRBJ2-4	.	CASSQESTGPKNIQYF	TGCGCCAGCAGCCAGGAATCGACAGGACCAAAAAACATTCAGTACTTC
TRBV3-1	.	TRBJ1-4	.	CASSQAIGSTNEKLFF	TGTGCCAGCAGCCAAGCCATCGGGAGTACTAATGAAAAACTGTTTTTT
TRBV7-2	.	TRBJ1-1	few	CASSSEKNTEAFF	TGTGCCAGCAGCTCAGAGAAGAACACTGAAGCTTTCTTT
TRBV19	TRBD1	TRBJ2-1	many	CASSIGSGGSDEQFF	TGTGCCAGTAGTATAGGGTCAGGGGGCTCGGATGAGCAGTTCTTC
TRBV24-1	TRBD1	TRBJ2-2	few	CATSDSPTGAGELFF	TGTGCCACCAGTGATTCACCGACAGGGGCCGGGGAGCTGTTTTTT
TRBV7-2	TRBD2	TRBJ2-2	few	CASSLAASGGAGELFF	TGTGCCAGCAGCTTAGCCGCTAGCGGGGGGGCCGGGGAGCTGTTTTTT
TRBV12-3/TRBV12-4	.	TRBJ2-6	many	CASSFGANVLTF	TGTGCCAGCAGTTTTGGGGCCAACGTCCTGACTTTC
TRBV7-9	TRBD2	TRBJ2-5	.	CASSMRRGTEEETQYF	TGTGCCAGCAGCATGAGGCGGGGGACGGAGGAAGAGACCCAGTACTTC
TRBV20-1	TRBD1	TRBJ1-2	few	CSARGDRGNYGYTF	TGCAGTGCTAGGGGGGACAGGGGTAACTATGGCTACACCTTC
TRBV7-9	.	TRBJ2-5	.	CASSLADAGRYQETQYF	TGTGCCAGCAGCTTAGCAGATGCCGGCCGGTACCAAGAGACCCAGTACTTC
TRBV14	.	TRBJ2-5	few	CASSHFTNSEETQYF	TGTGCCAGCAGCCATTTCACTAATTCAGAAGAGACCCAGTACTTC
TRBV14	TRBD2	TRBJ2-2	few	CASSQGGGATGELFF	TGTGCCAGCAGCCAAGGCGGGGGGGCCACCGGGGAGCTGTTTTTT
TRBV5-6	.	TRBJ2-6	.	CASSYQRSGANVLTF	TGTGCCAGCAGCTACCAGCGATCTGGGGCCAACGTCCTGACTTTC
TRBV27	TRBD1	TRBJ1-1	few	CASSLYGQGKAFF	TGTGCCAGCAGTTTATACGGACAGGGCAAAGCTTTCTTT
TRBV20-1	TRBD1	TRBJ1-2	few	CSADLTGTGTYGYTF	TGCAGTGCGGACTTGACCGGGACAGGGACCTATGGCTACACCTTC
TRBV15	TRBD1	TRBJ2-5	few	CATSTPSPGQGIGETQYF	TGTGCCACCAGCACCCCCTCTCCGGGACAGGGGATCGGGGAGACCCAGTACTTC
TRBV5-1	TRBD1	TRBJ2-1	.	CASSPRGRGLVEQFF	TGCGCCAGCAGCCCTCGGGGCAGGGGGCTCGTTGAGCAGTTCTTC
TRBV3-1	TRBD2	TRBJ2-1	few	CATGLAGPGVEEQFF	TGTGCCACGGGACTAGCGGGGCCAGGGGTGGAAGAGCAGTTCTTC
TRBV12-3/TRBV12-4	TRBD1	TRBJ2-7	many	CASSLTGGGPYEQYF	TGTGCCAGCAGTCTGACAGGGGGCGGGCCCTACGAGCAGTACTTC
TRBV5-1	TRBD1	TRBJ2-7	few	CASSLFQGAREQYF	TGCGCCAGCAGCTTGTTTCAGGGGGCGCGTGAGCAGTACTTC
TRBV7-9	.	TRBJ2-5	.	CASSYPGRLLQETQYF	TGTGCCAGCAGTTACCCGGGACGGCTACTCCAAGAGACCCAGTACTTC
TRBV5-1	TRBD1	TRBJ2-1	few	CASSSDRDFYNEQFF	TGCGCCAGCAGCTCCGACAGGGATTTTTACAATGAGCAGTTCTTC
TRBV7-6	TRBD1	TRBJ1-5	.	CASSSRDRGFRWHF	TGTGCCAGCAGCTCTCGGGACAGGGGGTTTCGGTGGCATTTT
TRBV20-1	TRBD2	TRBJ2-3	.	CSAGGVGGVGTDTQYF	TGCAGTGCTGGGGGGGTTGGCGGGGTCGGCACAGATACGCAGTATTTT
TRBV5-1	TRBD1	TRBJ2-1	.	CASSLRQGADNEQFF	TGCGCCAGCAGCTTAAGGCAGGGGGCTGACAATGAGCAGTTCTTC
TRBV4-2	TRBD1	TRBJ1-1	.	CASSQRTGESTEAFF	TGTGCCAGCAGCCAAAGGACAGGGGAGAGCACTGAAGCTTTCTTT
TRBV6-5	.	TRBJ2-2	many	CASSYSKGVGELFF	TGTGCCAGCAGTTACTCGAAGGGGGTCGGGGAGCTGTTTTTT
TRBV4-1	.	TRBJ2-7	few	CASRALDGDSYEQYF	TGCGCCAGCAGGGCCCTTGACGGAGACTCCTACGAGCAGTACTTC
TRBV29-1	TRBD2	TRBJ2-1	few	CSAKTSGGVDEQFF	TGCAGCGCCAAGACTAGCGGGGGAGTAGATGAGCAGTTCTTC
TRBV25-1	TRBD2	TRBJ2-5	few	CASSAWTSNQETQYF	TGTGCCAGCAGTGCCTGGACTAGCAACCAAGAGACCCAGTACTTC
TRBV5-1	.	TRBJ2-3	few	CASSLVMGADTQYF	TGCGCCAGCAGCTTGGTGATGGGCGCAGATACGCAGTATTTT